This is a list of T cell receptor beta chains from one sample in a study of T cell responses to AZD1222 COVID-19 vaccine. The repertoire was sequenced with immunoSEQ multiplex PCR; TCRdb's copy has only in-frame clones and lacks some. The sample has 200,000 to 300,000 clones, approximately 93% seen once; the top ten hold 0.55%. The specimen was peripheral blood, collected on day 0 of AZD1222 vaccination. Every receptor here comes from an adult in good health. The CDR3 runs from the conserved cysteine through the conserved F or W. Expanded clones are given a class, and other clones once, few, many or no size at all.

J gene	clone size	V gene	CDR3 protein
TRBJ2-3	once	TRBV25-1	CASSDSGSGFSTDTQYF
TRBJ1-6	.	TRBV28	CASTSPDSPLHF
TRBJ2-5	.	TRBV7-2	CASSFRGETQYF
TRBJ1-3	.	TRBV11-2	CASSLGTAFSGNTIYF
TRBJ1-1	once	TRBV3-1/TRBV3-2	CASSPGEAGEAFF
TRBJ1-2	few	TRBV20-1	CSAARAYGYTF
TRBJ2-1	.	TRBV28	CASNSYNEQFF
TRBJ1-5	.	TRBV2	CASSVDRNQPQHF
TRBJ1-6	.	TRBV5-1	CASSLRDRGQSPLHF
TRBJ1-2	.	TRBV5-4	CASSLDSSIYGYTF
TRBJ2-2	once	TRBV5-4	CASSQTGSTGELFF
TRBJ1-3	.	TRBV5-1	CASSPDRGRGNTIYF
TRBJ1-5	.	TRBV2	CASSEVGRSQPQHF
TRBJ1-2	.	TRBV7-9	CASSFAIRDSFYGYTF
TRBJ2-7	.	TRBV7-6	CASSPGVGGEQYF
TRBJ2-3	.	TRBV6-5	CASSYSGSPFTDTQYF
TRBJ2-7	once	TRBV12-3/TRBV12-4	CASTRGVPYEQYF
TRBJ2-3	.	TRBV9	CASSARVVGTDTQYF
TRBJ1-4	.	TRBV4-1	CASSPNSATNEKLFF
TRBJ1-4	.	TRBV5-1	CASSPFGGDYEKLFF
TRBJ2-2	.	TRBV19	CATRAGTANTGELFF
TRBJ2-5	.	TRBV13	CASSPGGSGIETQYF
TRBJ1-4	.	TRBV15	CATSSDGSATNEKLFF
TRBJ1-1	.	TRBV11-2	CASSLEPGQSREAFF
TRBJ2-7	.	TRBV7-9	CASSQAKVFTYEQYF
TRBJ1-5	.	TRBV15	CATSRDPGSNQPQHF
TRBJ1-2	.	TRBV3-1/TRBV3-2	CASSQVGRGGYTF
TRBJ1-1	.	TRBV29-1	CSVGGRMNTEAFF
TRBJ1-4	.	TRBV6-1	CASSESPWEKLFF
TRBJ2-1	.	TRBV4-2	CASSQDRAGSYNEQFF
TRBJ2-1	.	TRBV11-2	CASSSPQRWGNEQFF
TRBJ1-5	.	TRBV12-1	CASSFGGGPQHF
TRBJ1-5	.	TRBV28	CASSLARGTTNQPQHF
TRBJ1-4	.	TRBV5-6	CASSLGAGQAINEKLFF
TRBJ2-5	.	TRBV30	CAWSHTSGSRETQYF
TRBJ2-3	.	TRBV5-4	CASSSSGEGVPTDTQYF
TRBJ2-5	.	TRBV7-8	CASSSRSGGPWETQYF
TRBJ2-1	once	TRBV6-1	CASSESPGLGNEQFF
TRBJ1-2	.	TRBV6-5	CASRGTGEDGYTF
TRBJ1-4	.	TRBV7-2	CASSLVGGFEKLFF
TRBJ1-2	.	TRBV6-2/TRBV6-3	CASSYPPRGHDGYTF
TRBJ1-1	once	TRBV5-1	CASSQGSANTEAFF
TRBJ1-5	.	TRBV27	CASSPHGFKQGARHQPQHF
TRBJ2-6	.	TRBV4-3	CASSQGAAASGANVLTF
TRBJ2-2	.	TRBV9	CASSVGLNTGELFF
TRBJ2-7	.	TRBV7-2	CASIQGLAYSYEQYF
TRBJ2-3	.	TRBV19	CARQGGDTDTQYF
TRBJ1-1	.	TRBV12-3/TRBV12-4	CASSYYENTEAFF
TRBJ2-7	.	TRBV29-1	CSAQFNSGVSEQYF